A single sample is the source of the 21 T cell receptor beta chains below, sequenced in a study of early T cells in non-severe SARS-CoV-2 infection. TCRdb re-called the 5' RACE reads through MiXCR, storing one row per CDR3 protein. The sample lists 60,000 or so distinct CDR3 sequences; 8% to 13% were seen once. Sequenced: whole blood. Receptors were obtained from an adult who was a healthcare worker with PCR-confirmed SARS-CoV-2 infection or an uninfected control (not recorded which).

This clonotype came up a few times. The chain carries TRBV7-6 and TRBJ2-7; D is ambiguous. Trimming took 3 bases from V and 7 from J, leaving 10 bases between them. CDR1 SGHVS and CDR2 FNYEAQ come from the germline V gene. The CDR3 covers 12 residues. The CDR3 DNA is TGTGCCAGCAGCTTCGGGTCCGGAGAGCAGTACTTC. It specifies CASSFGSGEQYF.

The J gene is TRBJ1-3, the V gene TRBV11-2; D unclear. The CDR3 is made up of 17 amino acids. Per germline, CDR1 SGHAT and CDR2 FQNNGV. The V gene lost 7 bases and the J gene lost 3 bases, with 22 bases spanning the gap. CDR3 sequence (DNA): TGTGCCAGCACCGAAAAGCCAGAACCTCCAATTGGAAACACCATATATTTT. Amino acid sequence: CASTEKPEPPIGNTIYF.

A few counts support this clonotype. This sequence joins TRBV6-1 and TRBJ1-4, with a weak D call TRBD1 (5 bases). The CDR3 has 15 amino acids. CDR1 is MNHNS and CDR2 is SASEGT in the germline V gene. With 7 bases removed from V and 5 bases from J, the gap between germline ends came to 17 bases. In DNA form, the CDR3 reads TGTGCCAGCAAAACGGATTCCAGGGCAAATGAAAAACTGTTTTTT. As protein: CASKTDSRANEKLFF.

This clonotype showed up just a few times. The V call is TRBV20-1, the J call TRBJ1-1; 7 bases are a match to TRBD1. V dropped 0 bases and J dropped 6; count of bases not matched to a gene: 10. Germline-derived CDR1 and CDR2 are DFQATT and SNEGSKA (reference sequence). This CDR3 is 15 amino acids long. DNA for the CDR3: TGCAGTGCTAGAGATAGGAACAGGGGAATTGCTGAAGCTTTCTTT. Amino acid sequence: CSARDRNRGIAEAFF.

This clonotype has ten or more counts. The J gene is TRBJ2-7, the V gene TRBV12-3 or TRBV12-4; 7 nucleotides line up with TRBD1. V dropped 5 bases and J dropped 0; count of bases not matched to a gene: 13. This CDR3 comprises 17 residues. CDR3 protein: CASSPTPGTASSYEQYF. The CDR3 DNA reads as TGTGCCAGCAGTCCAACCCCCGGGACAGCGAGCTCCTACGAGCAGTACTTC.

This clonotype was counted many times. This rearrangement joins TRBV9 to TRBJ2-2; D gene ambiguous. Germline V gene lookup returns CDR1 SGDLS and CDR2 YYNGEE. Trimming cost V 2 bases and J 4 bases, with 6 bases left between them. This CDR3 spans 13 amino acids. This chain's CDR3 is CASSVGSTGELFF. CDR3 nucleotides: TGTGCCAGCAGCGTGGGCAGCACCGGGGAGCTGTTTTTT.

This clonotype was detected many times. The genes are TRBV29-1 and TRBJ2-3; 11 positions agree with TRBD2. Trimming at V came to 5 bases and at J to 6 bases, leaving 4 bases not matched to a gene. Looked up from germline, CDR1 is SQVTM and CDR2 is ANQGSEA. This CDR3 region has 13 residues. Here the CDR3 reads CSVLAGGGDTQYF. The CDR3 DNA is TGCAGCGTTCTAGCGGGGGGTGGGGATACGCAGTATTTT.

This clonotype was found many times. The V and J genes are TRBV18 and TRBJ2-1, with D unresolved. The CDR3 runs to 11 residues. V was shortened by 6 bases and J by 10 bases, with 10 bases between the two germline ends. Looked up from germline, CDR1 is KGHSH and CDR2 is LQKENI. The CDR3 DNA follows: TGTGCCAGCTCTCCGAAACAGGAGCAGTTCTTC. It codes for CASSPKQEQFF.

The chain joins TRBV30 to TRBJ2-1; TRBD2 is a possible D gene (6 bases). The V end was cut by 1 base, the J end by 10 bases, with 11 bases between. Looked up from germline, CDR1 is GTSNPN and CDR2 is SVGIG (reference sequence). The CDR3 runs to 12 residues. CDR3 nucleotides: TGTGCCTGGAGTGGGGGACTTTGGGAGCAGTTCTTC. Its protein product is CAWSGGLWEQFF.

This clonotype was observed a handful of times. This chain links TRBV5-1 with TRBJ2-5; D is perhaps TRBD1 or TRBD2 (5 bases each). V gave up 5 bases and J gave up 1 base, with 15 bases separating them. CDR1 and CDR2 from the germline V gene are SGHRS and YFSETQ. The CDR3 runs to 15 residues. Here the CDR3 DNA reads TGCGCCAGCAGGGGAGTTGGGACCAGCCAAGAGACCCAGTACTTC. It is translated as CASRGVGTSQETQYF. The full variable domain, rest sourced from reference TRBV5-1 and TRBJ2-5, is KAGVTQTPRYLIKTRGQQVTLSCSPISGHRSVSWYQQTPGQGLQFLFEYFSETQRNKGNFPGRFSGRQFSNSRSEMNVSTLELGDSALYLCASRGVGTSQETQYFGPGTRLLVL.

This clonotype has ten or more counts. The chain joins TRBV6-2 or TRBV6-3 to TRBJ1-2; 7 bases fit TRBD1. The CDR3 sequence is 16 residues long. The germline gives CDR1 MNHEY, CDR2 SVGEGT. J was trimmed by 1 base and V by 7 bases; bases with no gene match: 12. The CDR3 DNA sequence: TGTGCCAGCACCGAACCCGGGACAGCAAGTAACTATGGCTACACCTTC. It yields the protein CASTEPGTASNYGYTF.

This clonotype has just a few counts. The rearrangement links TRBV29-1 to TRBJ1-2, with 8 bases fitting TRBD1. The CDR3 is 14 residues long. From germline, CDR1 is SQVTM and CDR2 ANQGSEA. V trimming: 6 bases; J trimming: 4 bases; junction bases outside the gene matches: 10. CDR3 loop: CSVASGTGAYGYTF. CDR3 DNA sequence: TGCAGCGTCGCCTCCGGGACAGGAGCCTATGGCTACACCTTC.

This clonotype was recorded a few times. This chain connects TRBV29-1 to TRBJ2-3, with D possibly matching TRBD2 (6 bases). Germline V gene data show CDR1 as SQVTM and CDR2 as ANQGSEA. V lost 3 bases to trimming and J lost 5 bases, with 9 bases between them. The CDR3 spans 12 residues. This CDR3 is CSVEWGGDTQYF. The CDR3 coding sequence is TGCAGCGTTGAGTGGGGAGGAGATACGCAGTATTTT.

The rearrangement joins TRBV21-1 to TRBJ1-3; TRBD1, the table's D call, lacks a check against the DNA. TRBV21-1 is an annotated pseudogene. CDR3 length: 16 residues. CDR3 residues: CASSNAPQVAGNTMYF. As DNA, the CDR3 is TGTGCCAGCAGCAACGCCCCGCAGGTGGCTGGAAACACCATGTATTTT.

A word on this clonotype: Given a much more abundant clone one base away, this may be a read error. The chain links TRBV11-2 to TRBJ2-6, with D maybe TRBD1 (5 bases). Germline loops: CDR1 SGHAT, CDR2 FQNNGV. This CDR3 comprises 15 residues. CDR3 nucleotide sequence: TGTGCCAGCAGCTTAGCAAGCTCTGGGGCCGACGTCCTGACTTTC. Protein sequence: CASSLASSGADVLTF. The complete variable domain, with remaining parts taken from reference TRBV11-2 and TRBJ2-6, reads EAGVAQSPRYKIIEKRQSVAFWCNPISGHATLYWYQQILGQGPKLLIQFQNNGVVDDSQLPKDRFSAERLKGVDSTLKIQPAKLEDSAVYLCASSLASSGADVLTFGAGSRLTVL.

The rearrangement links TRBV10-3 to TRBJ1-2; 11 bases fit TRBD1. V lost 7 bases to trimming and J lost 4 bases; unmatched junction nucleotides: 5. CDR3 size: 14 residues. Per the germline V gene, CDR1 is ENHRY and CDR2 is SYGVKD. The chain's CDR3 is CAITGQGATYGYTF. CDR3 bases: TGTGCCATCACCGGACAGGGGGCCACCTATGGCTACACCTTC.

V gene TRBV21-1 combines with J gene TRBJ2-5; the table's TRBD1 call for D was not verified on the DNA. TRBV21-1 is reported as a pseudogene. This CDR3 spans 18 amino acids. CDR3 coding DNA: TGTGCCAGCAACCTCCAGCCTCCTAAAGCGTATCCCCCCCCGACCCAGTACTTC. Amino acids: CASNLQPPKAYPPPTQYF.

This clonotype was counted between two and nine times. The V call is TRBV7-3, the J call TRBJ1-2; tentative D call: TRBD1 (5 bases). The CDR3 is made up of 14 amino acids. The ends were cut back, 1 base at V and 8 bases at J, with 14 bases in the middle. Per germline, CDR1 SGHTA and CDR2 FQGTGA. CDR3 sequence (DNA): TGTGCCAGCAGCTTAAATGCTGGGGCAGGCGGCTACACCTTC. Its translation is CASSLNAGAGGYTF.

In its sample, this clonotype was seen many times. The chain links TRBV10-3 to TRBJ1-3; tentative D call: TRBD1 (6 bases). The V and J ends lost 11 bases and 5 bases respectively, with 16 bases between them. This CDR3 is built from 13 residues. Germline CDR1 and CDR2: ENHRY and SYGVKD. CDR3 sequence: CALGQPGRNTIYF. The CDR3 nucleotides are TGTGCCCTCGGACAGCCCGGGAGAAACACCATATATTTT.

This clonotype was found many times. The chain has TRBV6-6 and TRBJ1-1, with D perhaps TRBD1 (6 bases). V lost 2 bases and J lost 4, with 11 bases in between. Germline-derived CDR1 and CDR2 are MNHNY and SVGAGI (reference sequence). The CDR3 consists of 14 residues. CDR3 sequence (DNA): TGTGCCAGCAGTTACGGGGGCGCGATCACTGAAGCTTTCTTT. Protein product: CASSYGGAITEAFF.

V is TRBV5-1 and J is TRBJ1-1; no firm D call. In germline, CDR1 is SGHRS, CDR2 YFSETQ. The CDR3 extends over 16 amino acids. V was cut by 0 bases and J by 0 bases, with 12 bases left in between. CDR3 residues: CASSLGGWGLNTEAFF. CDR3 nucleotides: TGCGCCAGCAGCTTGGGCGGGTGGGGTTTGAACACTGAAGCTTTCTTT.